This T cell receptor (beta chain) was obtained from a study of PD-L1 blockade in urothelial cancer (dated by TCRdb to about 2017). Concerning the study at large: Therapy was started in the mid-2010s for all patients, and atezolizumab 1,200 mg was administered intravenously every 3 weeks. Patients had an ECOG performance status of 0 or 1 and had received between 0 and 3 prior chemotherapy regimens. Around 29 patients had pretreatment blood TCR-seq, roughly 24 had at least one posttreatment blood collection, and roughly 24 had tumor TCR-seq. Durable clinical benefit was defined as a progression-free survival longer than 6 months, and TCR features were additionally tested against progression-free survival and overall survival. TCR sequencing covered pretreatment tumor samples and matched, serially collected peripheral blood taken before and after atezolizumab treatment. Blood samples were analyzed at two time points: 3 weeks after treatment start (second dose) and 6 weeks after treatment start. About nine tenths of the roughly 29 patients were males with bladder-origin urothelial cancer, and 18 of 29 reported a prior smoking history. Durable clinical benefit was achieved by nine patients and was not achieved by 20 patients. The study was an exploratory multi-omic analysis of somatic, immune and clinical correlates of response to PD-L1 blockade with atezolizumab in urothelial cancer. Blood samples yielded a median of 141,255 T cells and 65,000 to 95,000 unique TCRs, with median clonality 0.080. Whole exome sequencing and RNA sequencing of pretreatment tumors were performed alongside TCR sequencing in the same patients. General findings and caveats noted by the study authors: Patients with durable benefit showed greater expansion of tumor-associated TCR clones in peripheral blood 3 weeks after starting treatment (n = 22, p = 0.022). A pretreatment peripheral blood TCR clonality below the median was linked to improved progression-free and overall survival. Because of the small sample size (n ≈ 30) and the many exploratory analyses performed, the results are intended to be regarded as hypothesis-generating.

As for this clone: No cognate antigen has been identified for it. Nothing much larger sits one base from this clone, and base qualities are not available.

The intended sense of this specimen's time point label: pretreatment peripheral blood. A total of approximately 27 patients with locally advanced or metastatic urothelial carcinoma, treated at Memorial Sloan Kettering on a trial protocol, made up the cohort. Peripheral blood mononuclear cells were collected from each patient pretreatment and during treatment, giving between 1 and 8 total time points per patient. The Qiagen DNeasy Blood extraction kit was used to purify genomic DNA from total PBMCs and tumor samples. Collected pretreatment and during treatment, PBMCs were isolated and stored as previously described. Each PCR received spiked-in synthetic TCR analog templates so that absolute template abundance could be estimated from read counts. The immunoSEQ assay used bias-controlled V and J gene primers to amplify TCRbeta CDR3 regions from genomic DNA. Sequencing of rearranged TCRbeta segments was performed at approximately 20X coverage. Turning to the authors' computational methods: Clustering was used to correct sequencing errors, and CDR3s were annotated against IMGT so that V, D and J genes could be assigned. Out-of-frame and stop-codon sequences were excluded, and only productive TCRbeta rearrangements were used in downstream analyses. Clonality was computed as one minus Shannon entropy normalized by the log of the number of unique productive sequences. Fisher's exact test with Benjamini-Hochberg correction, at a threshold of adjusted p below 0.01, was used to find clones that differed between time points or between blood and tumor. The source is immuneACCESS, and TCRdb retained only in-frame sequences with V and J called. Part of the clones is not carried over; for the studies checked, unresolved V genes explain less than half of this, and the remainder is unexplained. From that table come the V and J calls and clone size; the DNA was used to work out D and trimming. The sample has some 71,000 clones on record, around four fifths of them singletons. Roughly 7.3% of the sample is taken by the ten largest.

V is cut back by 5 bases and J by 7 bases, with 5 bases in the junction unmatched. CDR1 MNHEY and CDR2 SMNVEV were looked up in the germline V gene (reference sequence). The CDR3 runs 12 residues from the cysteine to the phenylalanine. Only the CDR3 DNA is retained, 36 bases long and in frame from the first base. The sequence is built from TRBV27 and TRBJ2-7; 7 central bases correspond to TRBD1. This sequence was found in a man aged 35 to 55 with urothelial cancer. The sequenced sample was PBMCs, obtained around atezolizumab (anti-PD-L1) treatment. The CDR3 protein: CASSLPGGEQYF. The sequenced DNA is TGTGCCAGCAGTCTTCCAGGGGGAGAGCAGTACTTC.